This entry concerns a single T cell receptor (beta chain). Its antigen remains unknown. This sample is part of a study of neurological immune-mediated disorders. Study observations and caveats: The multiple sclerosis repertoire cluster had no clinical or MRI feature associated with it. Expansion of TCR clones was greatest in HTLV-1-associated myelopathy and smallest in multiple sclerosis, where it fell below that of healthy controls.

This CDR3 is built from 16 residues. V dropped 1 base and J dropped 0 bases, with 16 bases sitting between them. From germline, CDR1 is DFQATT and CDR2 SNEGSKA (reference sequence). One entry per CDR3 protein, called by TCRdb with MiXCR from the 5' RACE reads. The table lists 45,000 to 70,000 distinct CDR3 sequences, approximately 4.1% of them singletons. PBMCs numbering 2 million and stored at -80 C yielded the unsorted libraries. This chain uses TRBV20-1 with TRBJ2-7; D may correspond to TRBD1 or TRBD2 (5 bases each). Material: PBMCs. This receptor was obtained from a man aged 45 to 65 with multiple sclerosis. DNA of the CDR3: TGCAGTGCTAGAGGATTCAGGGAGACGAGCTCCTACGAGCAGTACTTC. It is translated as CSARGFRETSSYEQYF.